Detailed here is one TCR beta chain. This receptor's antigen is unknown. No clone much larger than this one lies a single base away; base qualities are absent. The library was built by means of PCR. Instrument on record: Illumina HiSeq 2500. Molecular barcoding was employed in the preparation of TCR libraries, with unique molecular identifiers being used to normalize TCRbeta repertoire quantification. TCRdb passed the public sequencing reads through fastp at Q25 and MiXCR, retaining productive beta sequences. For every CDR3 protein sequence, its rows merge into one entry that carries the most common genes and DNA. The sample table shows about 980,000 distinct CDR3 sequences, and roughly 29% are seen once. Clones ranked in the top ten supply roughly 28% of the sample. This record belongs to a study of T-cell reconstitution after alpha-beta-depleted transplantation in children (dated by TCRdb to 2016 to 2017). As for the study more broadly: T-cell immune reconstitution after TCRalphabeta/CD19-depleted allogeneic hematopoietic cell transplantation in children was quantitatively tracked in the study by means of TCR repertoire profiling.

V is trimmed back by 4 bases and J by 7 bases, and the junction contains 2 bases that no gene match accounts for. Reading from cysteine to phenylalanine, the CDR3 counts 13 amino acids. Of all the DNA, just the CDR3 is kept, 39 bases in frame from base 1. Taken with the paper, the label for treatment or condition translates to: allogeneic hematopoietic cell transplantation with graft depleted of TCRalphabeta T cells and CD19 B cells. Transplant recipients were children who received TCRalphabeta/CD19-depleted allogeneic hematopoietic cell grafts. Findings and caveats that apply to the study as a whole: Hyperexpanded clone frequencies declined over subsequent months; after one year, T-cell counts and TCRbeta diversity were mostly attributed to newly produced T cells. In some patients, the high TCRbeta diversity seen at day 60 was put down to recipient T cells and intrathymic progenitors that had survived conditioning. About two months after transplant, the apparently early recovery of alphabetaT-cell counts reportedly depended on just several hundred clones that had expanded rapidly and came from non-depleted graft cells.

The sequencing used PBMCs, mostly from graft donor cells, collected 360 days after TCRalphabeta/CD19-depleted stem cell transplant. The chain was built from TRBV12-3 or TRBV12-4 and TRBJ1-2; a stretch of 11 junction bases matches TRBD1. The receptor was derived from a boy in the first two years of life who had a stem cell transplant for SCID, so the T cells may come from the graft donor. The encoded CDR3 is CASSSGTGGGYTF. Read as DNA, the sequence is TGTGCCAGCAGTTCCGGGACAGGGGGTGGCTACACCTTC.